This TCR beta chain was sequenced during a study of blood T cell repertoires in COVID-19. Measured with immunoSEQ multiplex PCR; TCRdb has only the in-frame clones, and not every one. In the table there are fewer than 400,000 clones, more than 75% of which are singletons. The CDR3 extends over 15 amino acids. Trimming cost V 4 bases and J 4 bases; bases outside gene matches: 6. Germline CDR1 is SGDLS and CDR2 is YYNGEE. Clinical history reported by participants formed the basis on which cohorts were assigned. Before being deemed recovered, Cohort 3 donors had two negative PCRs, clearance, or symptom resolution.

The sample taken for sequencing was PBMCs or T cells enriched from blood (not recorded which). The clonotype originates from a woman aged 45-65 years who had recovered from COVID-19. The rearrangement uses TRBV9 and TRBJ2-5; 11 bases match TRBD2. The CDR3 DNA reads TGTGCCAGCAGCTTAGCGGGGGGGCTGGGAGAGACCCAGTACTTC. It codes for CASSLAGGLGETQYF.